This TCR beta chain stems from a study of liver allograft versus peripheral blood T cells. The overall study: Recipients' peripheral blood served as the comparator for T cell receptor repertoires in transplanted livers.

Germline lookup yields CDR1 MNHEY and CDR2 SVGAGI. V lost 2 bases, J lost 8 bases, and 9 bases lay in between. The CDR3 totals 12 residues. One entry per CDR3 protein results from TCRdb running MiXCR on the reads. The sample has approximately 9,400 distinct CDR3 sequences; under 20% are singletons. This clonotype is categorized as medium-sized. The chain carries TRBV6-5 and TRBJ1-2, with D maybe TRBD1 (5 bases). This clonotype was obtained from a human patient who had a liver transplant. Part of the T cell pool may stem from the graft donor. CDR3 protein: CASSYPGKGYTF. In DNA, the CDR3 is TGTGCCAGCAGTTACCCAGGGAAAGGCTACACCTTC.